Listed here are 22 T cell receptor beta chains from one sample, sequenced in a study of patients and donors after allogeneic stem cell transplantation. In TCRdb, the RT-PCR reads were re-called with MiXCR into one record per CDR3 protein. The repertoire consists of roughly 150,000 distinct CDR3 sequences, with about 24% occurring once and the leading ten covering 26%. Sequencing was carried out using blood, either unsorted or a sorted T cell fraction (not recorded which). The receptors derive from a human donor who was either an allogeneic HSCT recipient or a stem cell or donor lymphocyte infusion donor (not recorded which). It is not recorded whose cells these are; they may come from a transplant donor.

The chain couples TRBV10-2 to TRBJ2-1; TRBD2 matches at 8 bases. The CDR3 covers 15 residues. V gave up 4 bases and J gave up 7 bases; unmatched junction bases: 9. From germline, CDR1 is WSHSY and CDR2 SAAADI. In DNA form, the CDR3 reads TGCGCCAGCAGTGGCTTCGGGAGGGCCGAAAATGAGCAGTTCTTC. Translated, it gives CASSGFGRAENEQFF.

The rearrangement links TRBV6-5 to TRBJ1-2; TRBD1 agrees at 8 bases. The CDR3 extends over 14 amino acids. J gave up 2 bases and V 7 bases, and 6 bases lay outside the gene matches. From germline, CDR1 is MNHEY and CDR2 SVGAGI. The CDR3 DNA reads as TGTGCCAGCACTAGGACAGGGTCAAACTATGGCTACACCTTC. This gives the protein CASTRTGSNYGYTF.

This clonotype was observed once. The CDR3 sequence: CATSRSTLSSYEQYF. CDR3 sequence (DNA): TGTGCCACCAGCAGATCGACTCTTAGCTCCTACGAGCAGTACTTC. The chain combines TRBV15 with TRBJ2-7; unclear D gene. The germline V gene encodes CDR1 LNHNV and CDR2 YYDKDF (reference sequence). Trimming pared 2 bases from V and 0 bases from J, leaving 11 bases between. There are 15 residues in the CDR3.

The V call is TRBV5-1, the J call TRBJ2-2, with 9 nucleotides matching TRBD1. V gave up 1 base and J gave up 3 bases; unmatched junction bases: 7. Looked up from germline, CDR1 is SGHRS and CDR2 is YFSETQ. This CDR3 region has 17 residues. CDR3 sequence reads: CASSLRTGGKDTGELFF. In DNA, the CDR3 is TGCGCCAGCAGCTTGCGTACAGGGGGCAAGGACACCGGGGAGCTGTTTTTT.

This chain joins TRBV5-1 and TRBJ1-1, with D perhaps TRBD1 (6 bases). The CDR3 totals 15 residues. V shed 4 bases and J shed 0 bases, with 13 bases lying between them. The germline V gene has CDR1 SGHRS and CDR2 YFSETQ. Here the CDR3 reads CASSGRGSMNTEAFF. The CDR3 region has the DNA TGCGCCAGCAGCGGCAGGGGCAGCATGAACACTGAAGCTTTCTTT.

This clonotype was observed a handful of times. The genes are TRBV28 and TRBJ2-1; 8 bases line up with TRBD2. Germline V gene sequence: CDR1 MDHEN, CDR2 SYDVKM. Losses at the gene ends were 6 bases for V and 5 bases for J; bases not matched to a gene: 3. This CDR3 has 13 amino acids. The CDR3 DNA is TGTGCCAGCAGGGGACTAGGGGACAATGAGCAGTTCTTC. Amino acid sequence: CASRGLGDNEQFF.

This rearrangement joins TRBV12-5 to TRBJ1-3; D might be TRBD1 (5 bases). Germline V gene sequence: CDR1 LGHNT, CDR2 FRNRAP. V shed 0 bases and J shed 0 bases, with 18 bases lying between them. The CDR3 extends over 19 amino acids. The CDR3 loop reads CASGLVSKAVGHSGNTIYF. For the CDR3, the DNA is TGTGCTAGTGGTTTGGTCTCGAAGGCGGTCGGACACTCTGGAAACACCATATATTTT.

This rearrangement joins TRBV11-3 to TRBJ2-3, with D unclear. Trimming took off 0 bases at V and 2 bases at J, with 15 bases between the two ends. Germline lookup yields CDR1 SGHNT and CDR2 YENEEA. This CDR3 comprises 17 residues. The CDR3 sequence is CASSLEGAETTTDTQYF. CDR3 nucleotide sequence: TGTGCCAGCAGCTTAGAGGGTGCGGAGACGACCACAGATACGCAGTATTTT. The full variable domain, completed using reference TRBV11-3 and TRBJ2-3, is EAGVVQSPRYKIIEKKQPVAFWCNPISGHNTLYWYLQNLGQGPELLIRYENEEAVDDSQLPKDRFSAERLKGVDSTLKIQPAELGDSAVYLCASSLEGAETTTDTQYFGPGTRLTVL.

The chain employs TRBV4-3 and TRBJ2-7; 9 bases line up with TRBD2. Germline CDR1 reads LGHNA; CDR2 reads YSLEER. The J segment lost 1 base and the V segment lost 1 base, leaving 14 bases of the junction unmatched. The length of the CDR3 is 19 residues. CDR3 in DNA: TGCGCCAGCAGCCAAGTCGTTCAGTTAGCGGGAGTAGGGTCCTACGAGCAGTACTTC. It yields the protein CASSQVVQLAGVGSYEQYF.

In this sample, this clonotype turned up a few times. This sequence joins TRBV20-1 and TRBJ1-3, with a weak D call TRBD1 (6 bases). The V end lost 5 bases, the J end lost 1 base, and 21 bases lay between the germline ends. CDR3 length equals 17 residues. Germline V gives CDR1 DFQATT, CDR2 SNEGSKA (reference sequence). The CDR3, as DNA: TGCAGTGCTCTCAACCTTAAGAAGGGGGAGTCTGGAAACACCATATATTTT. Protein sequence: CSALNLKKGESGNTIYF.

This clonotype was detected many times. The chain carries TRBV5-1 and TRBJ1-1; TRBD1 might be the D (6 bases). The CDR3 sequence is 13 residues long. Between the trimmed V and J ends, which lost 0 bases and 7 bases, there was a span of 10 bases. Germline CDR1 is SGHRS and CDR2 is YFSETQ. The CDR3 nucleotides are TGCGCCAGCAGCTTGGATGGGGGCGGTGAAGCTTTCTTT. It is translated as CASSLDGGGEAFF.

J is TRBJ2-1 and V is TRBV12-5; 11 positions match TRBD2. Germline V lookup: CDR1 LGHNT, CDR2 FRNRAP. Losses at the gene ends were 2 bases for V and 4 bases for J; bases not matched to a gene: 22. This CDR3 region has 22 residues. The CDR3 region has the DNA TGTGCTAGTGGTTTGTTAATAACTAAAACCCCTAAGACTAGCGGGGAATACAATGAGCAGTTCTTC. Protein sequence: CASGLLITKTPKTSGEYNEQFF.

This clonotype was counted many times. The V gene is TRBV20-1, the J gene TRBJ1-1; D is undetermined. The V gene lost 0 bases and the J gene lost 6 bases, with 14 bases spanning the gap. Germline CDR1 reads DFQATT; CDR2 reads SNEGSKA (reference sequence). This CDR3 is built from 14 residues. CDR3 in amino acids: CSARDPGYSAEAFF. CDR3 nucleotide sequence: TGCAGTGCTAGAGATCCGGGCTACAGCGCTGAAGCTTTCTTT.

The chain couples TRBV5-1 to TRBJ1-5; maybe TRBD1 (5 bases). CDR1 SGHRS and CDR2 YFSETQ come from the germline V gene. The CDR3 spans 14 residues. Trimming took 4 bases from V and 3 from J, leaving 11 bases between them. The CDR3 DNA sequence: TGCGCCAGCAGCCCAGGGACCCCCAATCAGCCCCAGCATTTT. Protein product: CASSPGTPNQPQHF.

The chain links TRBV7-7 to TRBJ2-5, with D possibly matching TRBD1 (7 bases). The CDR3 extends over 15 amino acids. Germline V gene sequence: CDR1 SSHAT, CDR2 FNYEAQ (reference sequence). Trimming left V 5 bases short and J 0 bases short, with 13 bases between. This CDR3 is CASSPGGRYQETQYF. CDR3 sequence (DNA): TGTGCCAGCAGCCCAGGGGGGCGTTACCAAGAGACCCAGTACTTC.

The sample holds a few counts of this clonotype. The chain links TRBV5-1 to TRBJ2-3; D is uncertain. Looked up from germline, CDR1 is SGHRS and CDR2 is YFSETQ. The V end was cut by 4 bases, the J end by 4 bases, with 19 bases between. The CDR3 totals 16 residues. CDR3 bases: TGCGCCAGCAGCGTTCCCCCTGGTTCTTATGCAGATACGCAGTATTTT. It yields the protein CASSVPPGSYADTQYF. The variable domain in full, completed from reference TRBV5-1 and TRBJ2-3, reads KAGVTQTPRYLIKTRGQQVTLSCSPISGHRSVSWYQQTPGQGLQFLFEYFSETQRNKGNFPGRFSGRQFSNSRSEMNVSTLELGDSALYLCASSVPPGSYADTQYFGPGTRLTVL.

This clonotype appeared a few times. This rearrangement joins TRBV28 to TRBJ2-2; no clear D gene. Germline loops: CDR1 MDHEN, CDR2 SYDVKM. The V end was cut by 6 bases, the J end by 5 bases, with 10 bases between. This CDR3 is 13 amino acids long. The CDR3 DNA reads as TGTGCCAGCAGACGCCAAGGAACCGGGGAGCTGTTTTTT. Amino acid sequence: CASRRQGTGELFF. The full variable domain, its missing parts supplied by reference TRBV28 and TRBJ2-2, is DVKVTQSSRYLVKRTGEKVFLECVQDMDHENMFWYRQDPGLGLRLIYFSYDVKMKEKGDIPEGYSVSREKKERFSLILESASTNQTSMYLCASRRQGTGELFFGEGSRLTVL.

The V and J genes are TRBV7-2 and TRBJ1-2, with D unresolved. The germline V gene has CDR1 SGHTA and CDR2 FQGNSA. The V gene lost 5 bases and the J gene lost 6 bases, with 19 bases spanning the gap. CDR3 size: 15 residues. The CDR3 sequence: CASSHEGSDPHGYTF. DNA for the CDR3: TGTGCCAGCAGCCACGAAGGATCGGACCCCCATGGCTACACCTTC. The complete variable domain, with remaining parts taken from reference TRBV7-2 and TRBJ1-2, reads GAGVSQSPSNKVTEKGKDVELRCDPISGHTALYWYRQSLGQGLEFLIYFQGNSAPDKSGLPSDRFSAERTGGSVSTLTIQRTQQEDSAVYLCASSHEGSDPHGYTFGSGTRLTVV.

The chain couples TRBV7-9 to TRBJ1-4; no clear D gene. The CDR3 has 18 amino acids. V gave up 1 base and J gave up 0 bases, with 15 bases separating them. Per germline, CDR1 SEHNR and CDR2 FQNEAQ (reference sequence). CDR3 in amino acids: CASSLGINPQTTNEKLFF. In nucleotides, the CDR3 is TGTGCCAGCAGCTTAGGGATTAATCCCCAGACAACTAATGAAAAACTGTTTTTT.

This clonotype was found a few times. The chain combines TRBV2 with TRBJ2-7, with D possibly matching TRBD1 (5 bases). V was trimmed by 6 bases and J by 0 bases, leaving 6 bases between them. The CDR3 is 12 residues long. CDR1 is SNHLY, CDR2 FYNNEI, per germline. In DNA, the CDR3 is TGTGCCAGCAGCGACAGCTCCTACGAGCAGTACTTC. Its protein product is CASSDSSYEQYF.

This chain links TRBV20-1 with TRBJ1-1; D is uncertain. CDR3 size: 13 residues. Looked up from germline, CDR1 is DFQATT and CDR2 is SNEGSKA (reference sequence). V was pared by 6 bases and J by 1 base, with 12 bases between. The CDR3 DNA is TGCAGTGCAATTAGGGTTGCGAACACTGAAGCTTTCTTT. It translates to CSAIRVANTEAFF.

The V gene is TRBV29-1, the J gene TRBJ2-7; 7 nucleotides agree with TRBD2. The germline gives CDR1 SQVTM, CDR2 ANQGSEA. The V gene end was trimmed by 6 bases and the J gene end by 4 bases; junction bases not matched to a gene: 15. The CDR3 contains 15 residues. Here the CDR3 reads CSVEFVGGRPYEQYF. The CDR3 DNA is TGCAGCGTCGAATTTGTCGGCGGGAGACCTTACGAGCAGTACTTC.